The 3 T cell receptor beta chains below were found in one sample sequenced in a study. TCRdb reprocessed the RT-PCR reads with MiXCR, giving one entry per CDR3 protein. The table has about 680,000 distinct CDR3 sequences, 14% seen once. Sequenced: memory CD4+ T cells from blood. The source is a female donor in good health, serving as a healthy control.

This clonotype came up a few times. The CDR3 reads CASSPRQGAGTDTQYF. DNA of the CDR3: TGCGCCAGCAGCCCGCGACAGGGGGCCGGAACAGATACGCAGTATTTT. The chain employs TRBV5-1 and TRBJ2-3, with 10 bases that match TRBD1. The V segment lost 4 bases and the J segment 3 bases; nucleotides outside the gene matches: 8. Germline assignment: CDR1 SGHRS and CDR2 YFSETQ. This CDR3 region has 16 residues. Combining the CDR3 with reference TRBV5-1 and TRBJ2-3 gives the whole variable domain KAGVTQTPRYLIKTRGQQVTLSCSPISGHRSVSWYQQTPGQGLQFLFEYFSETQRNKGNFPGRFSGRQFSNSRSEMNVSTLELGDSALYLCASSPRQGAGTDTQYFGPGTRLTVL.

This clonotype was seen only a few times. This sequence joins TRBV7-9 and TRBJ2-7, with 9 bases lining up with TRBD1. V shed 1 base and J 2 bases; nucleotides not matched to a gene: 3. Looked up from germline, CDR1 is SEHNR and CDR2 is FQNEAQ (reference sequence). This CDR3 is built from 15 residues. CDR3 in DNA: TGTGCCAGCAGCTTAGTAACAGGGGGCCCCTACGAGCAGTACTTC. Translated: CASSLVTGGPYEQYF.

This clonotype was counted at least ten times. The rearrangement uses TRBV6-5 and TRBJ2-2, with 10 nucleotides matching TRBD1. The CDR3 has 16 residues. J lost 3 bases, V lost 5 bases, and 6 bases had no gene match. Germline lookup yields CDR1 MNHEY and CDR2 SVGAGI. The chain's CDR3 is CASSRAGTGDTGELFF. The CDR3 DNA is TGTGCCAGCAGTAGAGCCGGGACAGGGGACACCGGGGAGCTGTTTTTT.